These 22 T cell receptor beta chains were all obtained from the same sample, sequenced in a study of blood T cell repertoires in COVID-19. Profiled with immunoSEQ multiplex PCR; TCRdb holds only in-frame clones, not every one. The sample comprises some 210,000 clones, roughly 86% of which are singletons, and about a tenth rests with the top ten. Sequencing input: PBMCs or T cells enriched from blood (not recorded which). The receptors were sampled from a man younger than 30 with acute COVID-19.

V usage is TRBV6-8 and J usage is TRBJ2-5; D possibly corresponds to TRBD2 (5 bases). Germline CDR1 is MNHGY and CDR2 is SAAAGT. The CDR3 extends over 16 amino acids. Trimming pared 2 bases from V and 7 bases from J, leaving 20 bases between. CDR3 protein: CASSYLGSLPGGTQYF. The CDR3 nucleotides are TGTGCCAGCAGTTACCTGGGGTCCCTACCAGGAGGGACCCAGTACTTC.

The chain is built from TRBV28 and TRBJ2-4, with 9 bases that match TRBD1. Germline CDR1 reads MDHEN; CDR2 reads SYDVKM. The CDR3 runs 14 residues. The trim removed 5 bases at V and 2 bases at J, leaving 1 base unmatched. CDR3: CASSHRGPKNIQYF. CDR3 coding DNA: TGTGCCAGCAGTCACAGGGGGCCCAAAAACATTCAGTACTTC. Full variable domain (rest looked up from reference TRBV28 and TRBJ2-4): DVKVTQSSRYLVKRTGEKVFLECVQDMDHENMFWYRQDPGLGLRLIYFSYDVKMKEKGDIPEGYSVSREKKERFSLILESASTNQTSMYLCASSHRGPKNIQYFGAGTRLSVL.

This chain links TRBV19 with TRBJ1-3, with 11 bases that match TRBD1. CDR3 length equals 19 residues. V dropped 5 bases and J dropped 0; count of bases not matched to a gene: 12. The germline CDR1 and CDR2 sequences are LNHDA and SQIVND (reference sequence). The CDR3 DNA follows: TGTGCCAGTAGTCGACCGGGACAGGGGGTAACCAGCTCTGGAAACACCATATATTTT. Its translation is CASSRPGQGVTSSGNTIYF.

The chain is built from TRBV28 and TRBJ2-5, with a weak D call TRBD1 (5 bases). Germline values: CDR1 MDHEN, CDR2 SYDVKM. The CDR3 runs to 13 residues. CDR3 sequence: CISNAGIRETQYF. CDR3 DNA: TGTATCTCTAACGCAGGGATCAGAGAGACCCAGTACTTC.

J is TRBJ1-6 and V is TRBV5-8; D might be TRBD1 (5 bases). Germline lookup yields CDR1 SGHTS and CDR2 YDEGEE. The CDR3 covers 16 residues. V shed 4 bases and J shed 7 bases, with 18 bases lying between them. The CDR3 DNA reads TGTGCCAGCAGCACCCGGCCGGACAAGGGGAATTCACCCCTCCACTTT. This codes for CASSTRPDKGNSPLHF.

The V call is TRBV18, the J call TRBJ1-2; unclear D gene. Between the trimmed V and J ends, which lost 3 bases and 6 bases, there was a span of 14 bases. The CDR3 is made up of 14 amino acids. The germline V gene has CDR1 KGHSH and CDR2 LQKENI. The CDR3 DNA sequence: TGTGCCAGCTCACCTCTCGAGGGTTTCGATGGCTACACCTTC. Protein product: CASSPLEGFDGYTF.

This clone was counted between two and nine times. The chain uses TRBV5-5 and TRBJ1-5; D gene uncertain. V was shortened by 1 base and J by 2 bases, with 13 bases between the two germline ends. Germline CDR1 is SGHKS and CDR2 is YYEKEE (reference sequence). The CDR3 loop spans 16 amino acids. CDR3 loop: CASSLTVRLGNQPQHF. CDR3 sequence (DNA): TGTGCCAGCAGCTTGACGGTCCGGTTGGGCAATCAGCCCCAGCATTTT.

CDR3: CASSTLGGTSGRKQRAYEQYF. CDR3 DNA sequence: TGTGCCAGCAGCACCCTCGGGGGGACTAGCGGGAGAAAACAGAGGGCCTACGAGCAGTACTTC. This chain links TRBV7-9 with TRBJ2-7; 14 nucleotides line up with TRBD2. In germline, CDR1 is SEHNR, CDR2 FQNEAQ (reference sequence). J lost 2 bases, V lost 5 bases, and 20 bases had no gene match. This CDR3 spans 21 amino acids.

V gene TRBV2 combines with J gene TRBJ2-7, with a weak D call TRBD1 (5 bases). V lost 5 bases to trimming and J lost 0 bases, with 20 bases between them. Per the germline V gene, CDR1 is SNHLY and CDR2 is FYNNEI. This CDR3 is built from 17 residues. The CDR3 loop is CASSQRVDSHASYEQYF. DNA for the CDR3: TGTGCCAGCAGTCAAAGGGTTGACAGTCACGCCTCCTACGAGCAGTACTTC.

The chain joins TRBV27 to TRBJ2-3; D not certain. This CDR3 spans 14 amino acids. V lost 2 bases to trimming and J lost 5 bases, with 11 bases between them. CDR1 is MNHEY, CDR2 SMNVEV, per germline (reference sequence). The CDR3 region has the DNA TGTGCCAGCAGTTTAGGTCCGCTACGAGATACGCAGTATTTT. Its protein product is CASSLGPLRDTQYF.

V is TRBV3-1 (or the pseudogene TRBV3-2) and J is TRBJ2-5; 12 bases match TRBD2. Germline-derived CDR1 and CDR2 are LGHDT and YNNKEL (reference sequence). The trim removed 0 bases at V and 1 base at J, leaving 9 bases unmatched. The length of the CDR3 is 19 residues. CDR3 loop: CASSQDIGLAGFFQETQYF. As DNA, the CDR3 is TGTGCCAGCAGCCAAGATATCGGACTAGCGGGATTTTTCCAAGAGACCCAGTACTTC.

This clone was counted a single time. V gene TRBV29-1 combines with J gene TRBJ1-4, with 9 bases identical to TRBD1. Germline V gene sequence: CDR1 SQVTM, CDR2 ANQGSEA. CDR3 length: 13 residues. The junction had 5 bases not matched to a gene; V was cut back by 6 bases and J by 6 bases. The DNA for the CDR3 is TGCAGCGTAACACAGGGGGCTGATGAAAAACTGTTTTTT. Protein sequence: CSVTQGADEKLFF.

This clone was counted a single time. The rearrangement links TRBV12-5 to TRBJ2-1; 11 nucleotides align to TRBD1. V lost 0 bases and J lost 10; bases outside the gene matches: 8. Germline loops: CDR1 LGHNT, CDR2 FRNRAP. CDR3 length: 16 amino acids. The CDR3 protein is CASGLVGTGGAREQFF. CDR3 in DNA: TGTGCTAGTGGTTTGGTGGGGACAGGGGGAGCAAGGGAGCAGTTCTTC. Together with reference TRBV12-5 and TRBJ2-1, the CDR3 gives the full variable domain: DARVTQTPRHKVTEMGQEVTMRCQPILGHNTVFWYRQTMMQGLELLAYFRNRAPLDDSGMPKDRFSAEMPDATLATLKIQPSEPRDSAVYFCASGLVGTGGAREQFFGPGTRLTVL.

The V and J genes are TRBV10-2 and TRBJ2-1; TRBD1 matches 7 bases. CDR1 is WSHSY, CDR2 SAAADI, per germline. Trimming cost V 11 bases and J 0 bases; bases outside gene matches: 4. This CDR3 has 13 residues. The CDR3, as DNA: TGCGCCGGGGGACAGAGCTCCTACAATGAGCAGTTCTTC. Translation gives CAGGQSSYNEQFF.

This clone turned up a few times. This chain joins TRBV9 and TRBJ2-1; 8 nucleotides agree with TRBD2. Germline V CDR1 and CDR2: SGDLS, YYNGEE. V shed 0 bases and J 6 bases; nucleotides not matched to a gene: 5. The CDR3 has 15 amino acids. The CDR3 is CASSVAGGPINEQFF. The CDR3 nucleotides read TGTGCCAGCAGCGTAGCGGGAGGGCCGATCAATGAGCAGTTCTTC.

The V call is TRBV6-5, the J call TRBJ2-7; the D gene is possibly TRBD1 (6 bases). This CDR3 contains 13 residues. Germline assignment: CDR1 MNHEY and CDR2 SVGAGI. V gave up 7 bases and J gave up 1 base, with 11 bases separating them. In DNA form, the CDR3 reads TGTGCCAGCACCCCGACAGGATCCTACGAGCAGTACTTC. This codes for CASTPTGSYEQYF.

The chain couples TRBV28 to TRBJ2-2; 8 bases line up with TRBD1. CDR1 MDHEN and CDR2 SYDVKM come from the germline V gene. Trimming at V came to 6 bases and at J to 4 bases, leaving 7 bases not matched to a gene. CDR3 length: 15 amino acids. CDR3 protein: CASRRQGIGTGELFF. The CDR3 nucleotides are TGTGCCAGCAGACGACAGGGGATCGGCACCGGGGAGCTGTTTTTT.

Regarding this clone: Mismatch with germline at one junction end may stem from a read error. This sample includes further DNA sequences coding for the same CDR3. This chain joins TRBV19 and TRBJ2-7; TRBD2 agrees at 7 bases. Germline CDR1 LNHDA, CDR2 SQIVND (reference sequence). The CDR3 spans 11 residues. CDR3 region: CASSPGGEQYF. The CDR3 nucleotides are TGTGCTAGTAGCCCGGGAGGAGAGCAGTACTTC. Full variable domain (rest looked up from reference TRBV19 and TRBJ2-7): DGGITQSPKYLFRKEGQNVTLSCEQNLNHDAMYWYRQDPGQGLRLIYYSQIVNDFQKGDIAEGYSVSREKKESFPLTVTSAQKNPTAFYLCASSPGGEQYFGPGTRLTVT.

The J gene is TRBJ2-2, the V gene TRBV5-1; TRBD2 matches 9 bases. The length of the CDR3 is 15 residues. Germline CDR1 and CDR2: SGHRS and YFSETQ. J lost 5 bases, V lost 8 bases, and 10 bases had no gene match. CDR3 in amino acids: CASSQTSGETGELFF. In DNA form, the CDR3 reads TGCGCCAGTTCCCAGACTAGCGGAGAGACCGGGGAGCTGTTTTTT.

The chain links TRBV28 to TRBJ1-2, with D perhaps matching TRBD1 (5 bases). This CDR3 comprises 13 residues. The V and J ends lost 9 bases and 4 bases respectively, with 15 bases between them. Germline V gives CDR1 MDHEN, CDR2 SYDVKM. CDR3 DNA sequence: TGTGCCAGTCACACCGGTCAGGGCTATGGCTACACCTTC. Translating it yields CASHTGQGYGYTF.

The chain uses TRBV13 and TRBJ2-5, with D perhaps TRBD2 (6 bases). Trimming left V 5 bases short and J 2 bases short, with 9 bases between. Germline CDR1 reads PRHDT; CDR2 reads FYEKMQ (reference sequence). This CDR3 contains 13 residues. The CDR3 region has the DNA TGTGCCAGCAGCCGGACTATACAAGAGACCCAGTACTTC. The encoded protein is CASSRTIQETQYF.

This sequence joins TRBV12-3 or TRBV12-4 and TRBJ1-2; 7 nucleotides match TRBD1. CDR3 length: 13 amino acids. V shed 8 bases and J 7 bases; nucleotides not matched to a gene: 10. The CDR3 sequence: CASRREGGSGYTF. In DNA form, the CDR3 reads TGTGCCAGCCGGAGGGAAGGGGGCTCTGGCTACACCTTC.